One and the same sample provided the 30 T cell receptor beta chains below, sequenced in a study of regulatory T cells in long-lasting Graves disease. Time point reported: newly diagnosed GD, antithyroid drugs for less than 3 months. PBMCs were the source of the RNA used for TCR sequencing. The authors built TCR beta libraries using iRepertoire HTBI primers and Arm-PCR of CDR3 regions. MiXCR was run by TCRdb on the multiplex PCR reads, yielding one entry per CDR3 protein. The table has hundreds of thousands of distinct CDR3 sequences, 16% seen once; the top ten hold roughly 25%. A further study also used this sample, focusing on T cells in Graves' hyperthyroidism and ophthalmopathy.

The sample was peripheral blood mononuclear cells (PBMCs), taken at new diagnosis, from a patient treated with antithyroid drugs. The receptors come from a woman aged 40 to 65 with Graves disease.

The chain uses TRBV6-1 and TRBJ1-6; D gene unclear. CDR3 size: 16 residues. Per the germline V gene, CDR1 is MNHNS and CDR2 is SASEGT. V dropped 7 bases and J dropped 6 bases, with 19 bases sitting between them. DNA for the CDR3: TGTGCCAGCACCTTAAGGTCCCCAGCCAGTAATTCACCCCTCCACTTT. It yields the protein CASTLRSPASNSPLHF.

In this sample, this clonotype turned up a few times. This chain connects TRBV10-2 to TRBJ1-6; weak D call: TRBD1 (5 bases). Germline V gene data show CDR1 as WSHSY and CDR2 as SAAADI. The CDR3 has 15 amino acids. V was shortened by 3 bases and J by 6 bases, with 12 bases between the two germline ends. The CDR3 region is CASSDGDGVNSPLHF. DNA of the CDR3: TGCGCCAGCAGTGATGGGGACGGTGTTAATTCACCCCTCCACTTT.

In this sample, this clonotype turned up many times. This chain uses TRBV18 with TRBJ1-2, with 7 nucleotides matching TRBD1. V lost 0 bases, J lost 8 bases, and 9 bases stayed unmatched. This CDR3 is 15 amino acids long. Looked up from germline, CDR1 is KGHSH and CDR2 is LQKENI. The CDR3 DNA reads as TGTGCCAGCTCACCACCCGGGACAGAAGGAGTAGGCTACACCTTC. This gives the protein CASSPPGTEGVGYTF.

In this sample, this clonotype turned up many times. The CDR3 coding sequence is TGTGCCTGGAAAGGGAGCACAGATACGCAGTATTTT. It is translated as CAWKGSTDTQYF. The V call is TRBV30, the J call TRBJ2-3, with no clear D. Germline CDR1 reads GTSNPN; CDR2 reads SVGIG (reference sequence). Trimming took 4 bases from V and 0 from J, leaving 5 bases between them. The CDR3 is 12 amino acids.

This clonotype was found many times. This chain joins TRBV6-1 and TRBJ2-7; 7 bases map to TRBD2. This CDR3 has 16 residues. The V and J ends lost 1 base and 0 bases, in that order; junction bases with no gene match: 6. CDR1 MNHNS and CDR2 SASEGT come from the germline V gene. The CDR3 DNA follows: TGTGCCAGCAGTGAAGGCGTAGCGGGTCTCTCCTACGAGCAGTACTTC. Protein: CASSEGVAGLSYEQYF.

This clonotype was counted at least ten times. This sequence joins TRBV28 and TRBJ1-3, with D unclear. V lost 5 bases and J 7 bases, leaving 21 bases between the germline ends. Germline lookup yields CDR1 MDHEN and CDR2 SYDVKM. The CDR3 loop spans 16 amino acids. The DNA for the CDR3 is TGTGCCAGCAGTCCCTCCCGCTGGACGGGTCGGAACACCATATATTTT. This codes for CASSPSRWTGRNTIYF.

This clonotype was counted at least ten times. The V and J genes are TRBV11-1 and TRBJ2-7; the D is unclear. V was cut by 1 base and J by 4 bases, with 11 bases left in between. The length of the CDR3 is 14 residues. Germline loops: CDR1 SGHAT, CDR2 FQDESV (reference sequence). CDR3 DNA: TGTGCCAGCAGCTTAGAAGGTGTGGGTTACGAGCAGTACTTC. Protein: CASSLEGVGYEQYF. Based on the CDR3 plus reference TRBV11-1 and TRBJ2-7, the full variable domain is EAEVAQSPRYKITEKSQAVAFWCDPISGHATLYWYRQILGQGPELLVQFQDESVVDDSQLPKDRFSAERLKGVDSTLKIQPAELGDSAMYLCASSLEGVGYEQYFGPGTRLTVT.

In this sample, this clonotype turned up many times. This chain links TRBV20-1 with TRBJ1-2; D remains unclear. V lost 4 bases and J 0 bases, leaving 9 bases between the germline ends. The CDR3 length is 13 residues. The V gene's germline CDR1 is DFQATT and CDR2 SNEGSKA (reference sequence). CDR3 in DNA: TGCAGTGCTAACGGCGGTTCTAACTATGGCTACACCTTC. It is translated as CSANGGSNYGYTF.

This clonotype occurred many times. This chain uses TRBV5-6 with TRBJ2-3; weak D call: TRBD2 (5 bases). Trimming left V 4 bases short and J 4 bases short, with 28 bases between. Germline CDR1 is SGHDT and CDR2 is YYEEEE. The CDR3 is made up of 19 amino acids. This CDR3 is CASSVPRFWRLSEADTQYF. In DNA, the CDR3 is TGTGCCAGCAGCGTACCTCGCTTTTGGAGGCTCTCGGAGGCAGATACGCAGTATTTT. Based on the CDR3 plus reference TRBV5-6 and TRBJ2-3, the full variable domain is DAGVTQSPTHLIKTRGQQVTLRCSPKSGHDTVSWYQQALGQGPQFIFQYYEEEERQRGNFPDRFSGHQFPNYSSELNVNALLLGDSALYLCASSVPRFWRLSEADTQYFGPGTRLTVL.

The chain uses TRBV11-3 and TRBJ2-7; possibly TRBD1 for D (6 bases). This CDR3 has 15 residues. Germline lookup yields CDR1 SGHNT and CDR2 YENEEA. V gave up 0 bases and J gave up 5 bases, with 14 bases separating them. The CDR3 coding sequence is TGTGCCAGCAGCTTAGATGAACACAGGGTCGACGAGCAGTACTTC. It codes for CASSLDEHRVDEQYF. The full variable domain, its missing parts supplied by reference TRBV11-3 and TRBJ2-7, is EAGVVQSPRYKIIEKKQPVAFWCNPISGHNTLYWYLQNLGQGPELLIRYENEEAVDDSQLPKDRFSAERLKGVDSTLKIQPAELGDSAVYLCASSLDEHRVDEQYFGPGTRLTVT.

The chain couples TRBV7-9 to TRBJ2-1; 8 positions agree with TRBD1. The CDR3 is made up of 15 amino acids. Germline V gene data show CDR1 as SEHNR and CDR2 as FQNEAQ (reference sequence). V shed 0 bases, J shed 7 bases, and the junction held 5 bases outside the gene matches. As DNA, the CDR3 is TGTGCCAGCAGCTTAGCTGTGACAGGGGAGAATGAGCAGTTCTTC. Its translation: CASSLAVTGENEQFF.

This clonotype occurred many times. The chain links TRBV3-1 to TRBJ1-5; D possibly corresponds to TRBD1 (5 bases). CDR1 and CDR2 (germline): LGHDT, YNNKEL (reference sequence). V lost 1 base to trimming and J lost 4 bases, with 11 bases between them. The CDR3 runs to 15 residues. As DNA, the CDR3 is TGTGCCAGCAGCCAAGGCCGGGGGGGAAATCAGCCCCAGCATTTT. Translating it yields CASSQGRGGNQPQHF.

At least ten counts were recorded for this clonotype. The chain is built from TRBV24-1 and TRBJ2-7, with D uncertain. V dropped 4 bases and J dropped 6 bases, with 12 bases sitting between them. Germline V gives CDR1 KGHDR, CDR2 SFDVKD. CDR3 length equals 13 residues. In DNA form, the CDR3 reads TGTGCCACCAGTGACCCTCCTTCGCGCGAGCAGTACTTC. Translating gives CATSDPPSREQYF.

Regarding this clonotype: Possible read error: a much larger clone is one base away. Likely a read error: the CDR3 ends without its conserved phenylalanine or tryptophan. The V and J genes are TRBV30 and TRBJ1-3, with D unclear. Between the trimmed V and J ends, which lost 0 bases and 3 bases, there was a span of 9 bases. The CDR3 consists of 14 residues. Germline loops: CDR1 GTSNPN, CDR2 SVGIG (reference sequence). The CDR3 is CAWSVGVSGNTIYC. CDR3 coding DNA: TGTGCCTGGAGTGTAGGCGTAAGTGGAAACACCATATATTGT.

This clonotype was seen many times. The gene calls are TRBV6-1 and TRBJ1-1; 9 nucleotides match TRBD1. Germline trimming cut 6 bases from V and 3 bases from J; bases unmatched to any gene: 8. The CDR3 extends over 15 amino acids. The germline V gene encodes CDR1 MNHNS and CDR2 SASEGT. This CDR3 is CASRLQGARDTEAFF. The CDR3 DNA reads TGTGCCAGCAGGTTACAGGGGGCGCGGGACACTGAAGCTTTCTTT.

This clonotype was picked up many times. This sequence joins TRBV2 and TRBJ2-3; 7 bases line up with TRBD2. This CDR3 region has 17 residues. V was clipped by 5 bases and J by 5 bases; unmatched bases: 16. Per the germline V gene, CDR1 is SNHLY and CDR2 is FYNNEI. CDR3 protein: CASSFYLRGEGGDTQYF. DNA of the CDR3: TGTGCCAGCAGTTTCTATCTTCGGGGGGAAGGTGGAGATACGCAGTATTTT.

The chain joins TRBV9 to TRBJ2-5; D ambiguous. Germline-derived CDR1 and CDR2 are SGDLS and YYNGEE. V lost 2 bases and J 0 bases, leaving 8 bases between the germline ends. This CDR3 contains 14 residues. CDR3 residues: CASSVEWDQETQYF. As DNA, the CDR3 is TGTGCCAGCAGCGTCGAATGGGACCAAGAGACCCAGTACTTC.

The CDR3 nucleotides are TGCGCCAGCAGCTCCCAAGGGGGCCTTCTAGAGACCCAGTACTTC. Translating gives CASSSQGGLLETQYF. The V gene is TRBV5-1, the J gene TRBJ2-5, with TRBD1 identical over 7 bases. The junction had 9 bases not matched to a gene; V was cut back by 3 bases and J by 4 bases. Germline lookup yields CDR1 SGHRS and CDR2 YFSETQ. The CDR3 has 15 residues.

This clonotype was found a few times. The chain combines TRBV19 with TRBJ2-3; no clear D. Deletions cut 5 bases from V and 7 bases from J, with 13 bases between. Germline assignment: CDR1 LNHDA and CDR2 SQIVND (reference sequence). The CDR3 runs 13 residues. As DNA, the CDR3 is TGTGCCAGTAGTTCGGGCCCCTTTAATACGCAGTATTTT. Encoded protein: CASSSGPFNTQYF.

The V call is TRBV3-1, the J call TRBJ2-7, with 8 nucleotides matching TRBD1. CDR1 is LGHDT and CDR2 is YNNKEL in the germline V gene (reference sequence). Unmatched junction bases numbered 11, after V lost 4 bases and J lost 3 bases. This CDR3 region has 16 residues. This CDR3 is CASSPMGQAIYYEQYF. The CDR3 DNA follows: TGTGCCAGCAGCCCTATGGGACAGGCGATCTACTACGAGCAGTACTTC.

The chain is built from TRBV9 and TRBJ2-5; 8 bases line up with TRBD2. V was clipped by 0 bases and J by 2 bases; unmatched bases: 6. CDR1 is SGDLS and CDR2 is YYNGEE in the germline V gene. This CDR3 is built from 16 residues. CDR3 region: CASSVGIAGYQETQYF. As DNA, the CDR3 is TGTGCCAGCAGCGTAGGGATAGCGGGGTATCAAGAGACCCAGTACTTC. The full variable domain, with the rest looked up from reference TRBV9 and TRBJ2-5, is DSGVTQTPKHLITATGQRVTLRCSPRSGDLSVYWYQQSLDQGLQFLIQYYNGEERAKGNILERFSAQQFPDLHSELNLSSLELGDSALYFCASSVGIAGYQETQYFGPGTRLLVL.

This clonotype was seen at least ten times. The V gene is TRBV28, the J gene TRBJ2-3; TRBD2 matches 7 bases. CDR3 length equals 15 residues. CDR1 and CDR2 (germline): MDHEN, SYDVKM. The J segment lost 3 bases and the V segment lost 2 bases, leaving 5 bases of the junction unmatched. The CDR3 DNA sequence: TGTGCCAGCAGTTTAGTGCCTAGCGGAACAGATACGCAGTATTTT. Its protein product is CASSLVPSGTDTQYF.

The table lists this clonotype with a few counts. The chain couples TRBV2 to TRBJ1-6; D call uncertain. Germline loops: CDR1 SNHLY, CDR2 FYNNEI. CDR3 length equals 15 residues. Trimming left V 1 base short and J 3 bases short, with 7 bases between. CDR3 sequence reads: CASSEDRSYNSPLHF. Written as DNA, the CDR3 is TGTGCCAGCAGTGAAGACAGAAGCTATAATTCACCCCTCCACTTT.

This clonotype was seen a handful of times. The gene calls are TRBV10-3 and TRBJ2-1, with TRBD2 identical over 9 bases. The ends lost 10 bases at V and 10 bases at J; junction bases unmatched: 14. The CDR3 totals 14 residues. Per the germline V gene, CDR1 is ENHRY and CDR2 is SYGVKD. The CDR3 DNA sequence: TGTGCCAGCTACCCACCGGGACTAGCAGGAGAGCAGTTCTTC. Its translation: CASYPPGLAGEQFF.

This clonotype was seen more than once but under ten times. V and J are TRBV3-1 and TRBJ2-1; 9 nucleotides agree with TRBD2. This CDR3 spans 15 amino acids. Germline V gene data show CDR1 as LGHDT and CDR2 as YNNKEL (reference sequence). Trimming cost V 4 bases and J 5 bases; bases outside gene matches: 6. CDR3: CASSPLAGGDNEQFF. In DNA, the CDR3 is TGTGCCAGCAGCCCACTGGCGGGGGGGGACAATGAGCAGTTCTTC.

This clonotype occurred a few times. J is TRBJ1-2 and V is TRBV10-3, with D unclear. The CDR3 covers 12 residues. The V end was cut by 10 bases, the J end by 0 bases, with 9 bases between. Germline V gene data show CDR1 as ENHRY and CDR2 as SYGVKD. CDR3 DNA: TGTGCCACCTTAGGGTCTAACTATGGCTACACCTTC. It encodes CATLGSNYGYTF.

This clonotype is a singleton in its sample. A far larger clone is one nucleotide away, so this likely arose from a read error. This CDR3 fails to terminate in the conserved phenylalanine or tryptophan, so it likely reflects a read error. The V gene is TRBV12-3 or TRBV12-4, the J gene TRBJ2-5, with unresolved D. The ends were cut back, 7 bases at V and 1 base at J, with 10 bases in the middle. CDR3 length equals 13 residues. The CDR3 sequence: CASISQFQETQYL. DNA for the CDR3: TGTGCCAGCATCTCGCAGTTCCAAGAGACCCAGTACCTC.

V usage is TRBV7-9 and J usage is TRBJ1-2, with D hard to call. V lost 8 bases and J 0 bases, leaving 19 bases between the germline ends. Per the germline V gene, CDR1 is SEHNR and CDR2 is FQNEAQ (reference sequence). This CDR3 is built from 16 residues. This chain's CDR3 is CASGIGPLFSNYGYTF. The CDR3 DNA is TGTGCCAGCGGCATAGGGCCGCTCTTCTCTAACTATGGCTACACCTTC. Full variable domain (remainder filled in from reference TRBV7-9 and TRBJ1-2): DTGVSQNPRHKITKRGQNVTFRCDPISEHNRLYWYRQTLGQGPEFLTYFQNEAQLEKSRLLSDRFSAERPKGSFSTLEIQRTEQGDSAMYLCASGIGPLFSNYGYTFGSGTRLTVV.

Only a few counts were recorded for this clonotype. V is TRBV7-9 and J is TRBJ2-5, with TRBD1 as a possible D gene (5 bases). From germline, CDR1 is SEHNR and CDR2 FQNEAQ (reference sequence). The CDR3 covers 13 residues. With 5 bases removed from V and 2 bases from J, the gap between germline ends came to 9 bases. CDR3 amino acids: CASSPDRQETQYF. CDR3 coding DNA: TGTGCCAGCAGCCCAGACAGACAAGAGACCCAGTACTTC.

The sample holds many counts of this clonotype. This rearrangement joins TRBV2 to TRBJ1-2, with D unclear. CDR1 SNHLY and CDR2 FYNNEI come from the germline V gene. The V and J ends lost 0 bases and 8 bases respectively, with 7 bases between them. This CDR3 region has 12 residues. The CDR3 spells CASSEADQGYTF. The CDR3 bases are TGTGCCAGCAGTGAAGCCGATCAGGGCTACACCTTC. Variable domain in full (rest from reference TRBV2 and TRBJ1-2): EPEVTQTPSHQVTQMGQEVILRCVPISNHLYFYWYRQILGQKVEFLVSFYNNEISEKSEIFDDQFSVERPDGSNFTLKIRSTKLEDSAMYFCASSEADQGYTFGSGTRLTVV.